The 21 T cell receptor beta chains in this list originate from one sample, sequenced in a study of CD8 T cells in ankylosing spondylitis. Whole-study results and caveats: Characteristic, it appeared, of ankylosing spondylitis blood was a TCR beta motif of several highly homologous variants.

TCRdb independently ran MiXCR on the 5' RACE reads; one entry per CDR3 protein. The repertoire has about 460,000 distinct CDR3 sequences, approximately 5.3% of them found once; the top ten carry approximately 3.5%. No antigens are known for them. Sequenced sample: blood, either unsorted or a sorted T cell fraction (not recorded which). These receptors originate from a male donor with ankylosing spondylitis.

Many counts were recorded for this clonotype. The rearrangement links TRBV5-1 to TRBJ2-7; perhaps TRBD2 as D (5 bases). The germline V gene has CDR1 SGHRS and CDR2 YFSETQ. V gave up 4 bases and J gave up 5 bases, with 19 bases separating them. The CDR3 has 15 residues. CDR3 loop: CASSLGGLGLDEQYF. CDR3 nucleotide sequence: TGCGCCAGCAGCCTCGGAGGCCTTGGGCTGGACGAGCAGTACTTC. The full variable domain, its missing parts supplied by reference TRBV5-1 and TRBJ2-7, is KAGVTQTPRYLIKTRGQQVTLSCSPISGHRSVSWYQQTPGQGLQFLFEYFSETQRNKGNFPGRFSGRQFSNSRSEMNVSTLELGDSALYLCASSLGGLGLDEQYFGPGTRLTVT.

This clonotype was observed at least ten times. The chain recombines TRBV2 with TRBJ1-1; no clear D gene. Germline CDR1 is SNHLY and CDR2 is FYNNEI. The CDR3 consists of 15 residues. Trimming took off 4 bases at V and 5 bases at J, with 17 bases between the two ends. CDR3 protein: CASSVDAEIKTEAFF. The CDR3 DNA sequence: TGTGCCAGCAGTGTAGACGCAGAGATTAAAACTGAAGCTTTCTTT.

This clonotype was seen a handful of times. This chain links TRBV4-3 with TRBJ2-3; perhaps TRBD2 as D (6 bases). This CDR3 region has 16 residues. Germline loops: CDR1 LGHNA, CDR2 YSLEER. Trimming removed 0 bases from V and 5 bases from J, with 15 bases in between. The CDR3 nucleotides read TGCGCCAGCAGCCAAGACGACGGGACTGGCTTAGATACGCAGTATTTT. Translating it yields CASSQDDGTGLDTQYF.

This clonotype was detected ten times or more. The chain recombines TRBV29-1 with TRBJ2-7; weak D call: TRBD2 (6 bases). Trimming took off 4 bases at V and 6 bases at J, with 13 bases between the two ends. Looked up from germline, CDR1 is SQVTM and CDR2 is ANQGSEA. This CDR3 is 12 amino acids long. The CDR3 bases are TGCAGCGTTGGTCGACTAGAGGGCGAGCAGTACTTC. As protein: CSVGRLEGEQYF.

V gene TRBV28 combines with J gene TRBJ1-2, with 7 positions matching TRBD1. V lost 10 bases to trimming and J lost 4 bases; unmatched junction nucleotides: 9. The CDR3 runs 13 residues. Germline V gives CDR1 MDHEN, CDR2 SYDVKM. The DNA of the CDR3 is TGTGCCACGCATCGACAGGGAGGCTATGGCTACACCTTC. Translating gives CATHRQGGYGYTF.

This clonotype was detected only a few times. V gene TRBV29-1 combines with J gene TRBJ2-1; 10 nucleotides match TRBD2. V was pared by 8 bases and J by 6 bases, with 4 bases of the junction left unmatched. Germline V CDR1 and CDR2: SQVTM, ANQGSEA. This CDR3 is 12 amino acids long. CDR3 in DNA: TGCAGCCTAGCGGGAGACGCCAATGAGCAGTTCTTC. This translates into CSLAGDANEQFF.

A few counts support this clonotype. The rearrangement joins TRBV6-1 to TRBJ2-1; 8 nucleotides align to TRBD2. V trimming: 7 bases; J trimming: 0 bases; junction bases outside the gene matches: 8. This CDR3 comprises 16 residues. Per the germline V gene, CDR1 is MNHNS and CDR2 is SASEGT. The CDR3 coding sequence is TGTGCCAGCACGCCTACCGGGACTAGCTCCTACAATGAGCAGTTCTTC. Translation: CASTPTGTSSYNEQFF.

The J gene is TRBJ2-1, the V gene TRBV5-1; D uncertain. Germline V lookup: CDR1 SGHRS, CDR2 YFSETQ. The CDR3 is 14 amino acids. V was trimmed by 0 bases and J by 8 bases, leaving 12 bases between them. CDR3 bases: TGCGCCAGCAGCTTGGTGACTGTGGCGGATGAGCAGTTCTTC. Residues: CASSLVTVADEQFF.

The CDR3 here is CASSQEGAGGREQYF. CDR3 bases: TGCGCCAGCAGCCAAGAAGGAGCGGGAGGTAGAGAGCAGTACTTC. This rearrangement joins TRBV4-1 to TRBJ2-7, with TRBD2 matching 9 bases. Germline trimming cut 0 bases from V and 7 bases from J; bases unmatched to any gene: 7. From germline, CDR1 is MGHRA and CDR2 YSYEKL. CDR3 length: 15 amino acids.

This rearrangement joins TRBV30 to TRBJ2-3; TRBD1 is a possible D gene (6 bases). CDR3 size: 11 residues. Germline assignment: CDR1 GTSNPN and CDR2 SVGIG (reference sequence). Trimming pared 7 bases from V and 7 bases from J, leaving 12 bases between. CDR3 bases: TGTGCCTCCTCCAGGGGAAATACGCAGTATTTT. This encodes CASSRGNTQYF. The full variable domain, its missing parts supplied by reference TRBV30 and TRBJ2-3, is SQTIHQWPATLVQPVGSPLSLECTVEGTSNPNLYWYRQAAGRGLQLLFYSVGIGQISSEVPQNLSASRPQDRQFILSSKKLLLSDSGFYLCASSRGNTQYFGPGTRLTVL.

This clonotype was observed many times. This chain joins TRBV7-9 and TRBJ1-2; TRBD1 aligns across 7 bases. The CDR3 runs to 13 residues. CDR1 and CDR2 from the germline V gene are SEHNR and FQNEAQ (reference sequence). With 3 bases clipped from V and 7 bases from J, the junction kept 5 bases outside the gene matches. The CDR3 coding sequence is TGTGCCAGCAGCTTTTTGGACAGGCCTGGCTACACCTTC. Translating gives CASSFLDRPGYTF.

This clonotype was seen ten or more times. The CDR3 loop reads CASSLGGAGAYNEQFF. The CDR3, as DNA: TGTGCCAGCAGCTTAGGTGGGGCAGGCGCCTACAATGAGCAGTTCTTC. The chain is built from TRBV7-8 and TRBJ2-1, with D perhaps matching TRBD1 (5 bases). Germline CDR1 SGHVS, CDR2 FQNEAQ. This CDR3 contains 16 residues. V was trimmed by 1 base and J by 2 bases, leaving 12 bases between them. The full variable domain, its missing parts supplied by reference TRBV7-8 and TRBJ2-1, is GAGVSQSPRYKVAKRGQDVALRCDPISGHVSLFWYQQALGQGPEFLTYFQNEAQLDKSGLPSDRFFAERPEGSVSTLKIQRTQQEDSAVYLCASSLGGAGAYNEQFFGPGTRLTVL.

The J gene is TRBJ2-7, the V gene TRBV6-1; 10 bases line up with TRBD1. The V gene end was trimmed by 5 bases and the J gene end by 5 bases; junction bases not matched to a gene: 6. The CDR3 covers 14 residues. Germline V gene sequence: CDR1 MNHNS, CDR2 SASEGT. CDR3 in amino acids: CASSPGQGSHEQYF. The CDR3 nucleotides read TGTGCCAGCAGTCCGGGACAGGGGTCCCACGAGCAGTACTTC.

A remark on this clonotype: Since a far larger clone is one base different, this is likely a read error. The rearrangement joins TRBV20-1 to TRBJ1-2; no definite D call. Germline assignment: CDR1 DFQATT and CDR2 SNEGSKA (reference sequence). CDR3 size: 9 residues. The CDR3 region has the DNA TGCACTGCTCGTGGGGGCTACACCTTC. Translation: CTARGGYTF.

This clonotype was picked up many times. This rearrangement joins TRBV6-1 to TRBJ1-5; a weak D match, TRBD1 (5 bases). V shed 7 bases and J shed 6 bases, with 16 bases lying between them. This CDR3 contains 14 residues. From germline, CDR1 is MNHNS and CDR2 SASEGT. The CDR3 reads CASTLWQGGQPQHF. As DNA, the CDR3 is TGTGCCAGCACCCTGTGGCAGGGCGGTCAGCCCCAGCATTTT.

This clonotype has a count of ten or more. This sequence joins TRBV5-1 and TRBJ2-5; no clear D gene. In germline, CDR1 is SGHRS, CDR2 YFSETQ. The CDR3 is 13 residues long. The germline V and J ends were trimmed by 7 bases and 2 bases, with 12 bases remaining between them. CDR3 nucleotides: TGCGCCAGCGCCCCACAAGGGCAAGAGACCCAGTACTTC. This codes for CASAPQGQETQYF. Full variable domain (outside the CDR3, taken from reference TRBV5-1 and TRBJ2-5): KAGVTQTPRYLIKTRGQQVTLSCSPISGHRSVSWYQQTPGQGLQFLFEYFSETQRNKGNFPGRFSGRQFSNSRSEMNVSTLELGDSALYLCASAPQGQETQYFGPGTRLLVL.

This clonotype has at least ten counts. CDR3: CASSGDIFGNTIYF. CDR3 DNA: TGTGCCAGCAGCGGGGACATTTTCGGAAACACCATATATTTT. The rearrangement joins TRBV6-1 to TRBJ1-3, with TRBD1 as a possible D gene (6 bases). V lost 6 bases and J lost 4, with 13 bases in between. In germline, CDR1 is MNHNS, CDR2 SASEGT. The CDR3 extends over 14 amino acids.

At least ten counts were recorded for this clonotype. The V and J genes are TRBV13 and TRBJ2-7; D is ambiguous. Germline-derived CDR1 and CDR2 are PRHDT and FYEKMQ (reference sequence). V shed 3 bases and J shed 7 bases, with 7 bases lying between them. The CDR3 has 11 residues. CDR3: CASSFPGEQYF. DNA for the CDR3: TGTGCCAGCAGCTTCCCCGGGGAGCAGTACTTC.

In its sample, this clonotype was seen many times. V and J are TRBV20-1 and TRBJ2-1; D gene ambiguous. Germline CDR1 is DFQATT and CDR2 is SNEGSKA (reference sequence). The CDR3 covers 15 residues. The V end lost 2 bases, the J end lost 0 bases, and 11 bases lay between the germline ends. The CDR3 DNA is TGCAGTGCTAGATTTCGGCGAAGCTCCTACAATGAGCAGTTCTTC. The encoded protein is CSARFRRSSYNEQFF.

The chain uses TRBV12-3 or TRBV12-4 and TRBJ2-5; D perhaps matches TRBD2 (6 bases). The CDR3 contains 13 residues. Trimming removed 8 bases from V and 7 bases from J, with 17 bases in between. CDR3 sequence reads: CASGPGLPGTQYF. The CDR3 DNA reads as TGTGCCAGCGGACCGGGACTTCCAGGGACCCAGTACTTC.

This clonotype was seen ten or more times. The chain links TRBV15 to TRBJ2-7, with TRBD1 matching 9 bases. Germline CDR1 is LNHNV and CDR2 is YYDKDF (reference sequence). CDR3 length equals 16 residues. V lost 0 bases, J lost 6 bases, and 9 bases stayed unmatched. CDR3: CATSRDGPGQGGEQYF. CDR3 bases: TGTGCCACCAGCAGAGATGGCCCGGGACAGGGTGGCGAGCAGTACTTC.